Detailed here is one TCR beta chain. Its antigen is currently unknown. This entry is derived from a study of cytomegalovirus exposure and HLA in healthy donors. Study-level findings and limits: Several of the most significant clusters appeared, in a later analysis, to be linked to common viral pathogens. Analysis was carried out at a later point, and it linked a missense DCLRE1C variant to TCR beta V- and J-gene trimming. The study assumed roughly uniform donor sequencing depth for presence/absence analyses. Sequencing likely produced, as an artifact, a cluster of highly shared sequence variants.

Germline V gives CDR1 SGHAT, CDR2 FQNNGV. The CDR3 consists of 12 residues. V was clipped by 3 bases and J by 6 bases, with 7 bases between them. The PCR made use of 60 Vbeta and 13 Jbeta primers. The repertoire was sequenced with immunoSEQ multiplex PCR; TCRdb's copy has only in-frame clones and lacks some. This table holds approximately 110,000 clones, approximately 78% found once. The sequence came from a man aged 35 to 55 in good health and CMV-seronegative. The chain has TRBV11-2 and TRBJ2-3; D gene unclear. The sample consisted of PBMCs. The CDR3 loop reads CASSLSADTQYF. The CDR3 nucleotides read TGTGCCAGCAGCTTGTCAGCGGATACGCAGTATTTT.